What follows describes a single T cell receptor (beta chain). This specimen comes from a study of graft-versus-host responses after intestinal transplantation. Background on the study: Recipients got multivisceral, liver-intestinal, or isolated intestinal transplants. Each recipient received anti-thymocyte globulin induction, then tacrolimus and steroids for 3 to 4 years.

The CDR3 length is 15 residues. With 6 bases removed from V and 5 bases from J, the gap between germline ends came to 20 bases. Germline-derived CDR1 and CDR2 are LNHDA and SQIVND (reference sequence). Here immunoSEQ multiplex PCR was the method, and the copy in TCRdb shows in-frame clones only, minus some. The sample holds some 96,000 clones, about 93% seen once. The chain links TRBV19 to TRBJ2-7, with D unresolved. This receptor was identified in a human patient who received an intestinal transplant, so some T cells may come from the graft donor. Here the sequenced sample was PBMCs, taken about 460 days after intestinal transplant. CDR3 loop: CASSPSYLLLHEQYF. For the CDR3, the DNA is TGTGCCAGTAGCCCTTCCTATCTCCTCCTCCACGAGCAGTACTTC.